The 24 T cell receptor beta chains given below trace back to one sample, sequenced in a study of identical twins. TCRdb fed the 5' RACE reads into MiXCR, producing one record per CDR3 protein. Of 540,000 or so distinct CDR3 sequences in the sample, 20% to 25% are singletons; the top ten hold approximately 0.52%. The data were also submitted as part of a second study, on yellow fever vaccine responses in identical twins.

Sequencing was performed on CD4+ T cells sorted from blood. These receptor sequences come from a woman younger than 30 in good health.

This chain connects TRBV5-1 to TRBJ2-2, with a tentative D call TRBD2 (7 bases). V gave up 5 bases and J gave up 7 bases, with 24 bases separating them. The CDR3 has 17 residues. Per germline, CDR1 SGHRS and CDR2 YFSETQ. The chain's CDR3 is CASRDPTLGGVSGELFF. The DNA for the CDR3 is TGCGCCAGCAGGGACCCCACACTAGGGGGGGTCAGCGGGGAGCTGTTTTTT.

Ten or more counts support this clonotype. This chain links TRBV5-1 with TRBJ2-1; 10 bases are a match to TRBD2. This CDR3 has 15 residues. Germline V lookup: CDR1 SGHRS, CDR2 YFSETQ. With 0 bases clipped from V and 8 bases from J, the junction kept 5 bases outside the gene matches. The CDR3: CASSLGSSGGDEQFF. The CDR3 DNA is TGCGCCAGCAGCTTGGGGTCTAGCGGGGGTGATGAGCAGTTCTTC.

The chain recombines TRBV12-3 or TRBV12-4 with TRBJ2-1; unclear D gene. With 7 bases removed from V and 5 bases from J, the gap between germline ends came to 18 bases. This CDR3 is built from 15 residues. CDR3 sequence: CASTTPGSPNNEQFF. The CDR3 DNA follows: TGTGCCAGCACCACCCCGGGCAGTCCAAACAATGAGCAGTTCTTC.

This clonotype was seen a few times. The chain carries TRBV11-2 and TRBJ2-5, with 7 positions matching TRBD2. The CDR3 totals 15 residues. The germline V gene encodes CDR1 SGHAT and CDR2 FQNNGV. Trimming removed 0 bases from V and 3 bases from J; junction bases left unmatched: 4. CDR3 protein: CASSLDLAGEETQYF. DNA of the CDR3: TGTGCCAGCAGCTTAGATCTTGCGGGAGAAGAGACCCAGTACTTC.

This sequence joins TRBV7-2 and TRBJ2-3, with TRBD2 as a possible D gene (6 bases). Germline CDR1 and CDR2: SGHTA and FQGNSA. This CDR3 is built from 15 residues. Trimming left V 1 base short and J 2 bases short, with 10 bases between. The CDR3 nucleotides read TGTGCCAGCAGCTTAGAAGGCGGGACCACAGATACGCAGTATTTT. This gives the protein CASSLEGGTTDTQYF.

This chain links TRBV20-1 with TRBJ2-5; TRBD1 agrees at 8 bases. Germline V CDR1 and CDR2: DFQATT, SNEGSKA (reference sequence). V shed 5 bases and J 5 bases; nucleotides not matched to a gene: 7. This CDR3 comprises 13 residues. CDR3 sequence (DNA): TGCAGTGCTGTGGACAGGGTGAGGGAGACCCAGTACTTC. Its protein is CSAVDRVRETQYF.

The J gene is TRBJ2-6, the V gene TRBV6-1; TRBD1 agrees at 9 bases. V shed 2 bases and J 0 bases; nucleotides not matched to a gene: 5. The CDR3 spans 18 residues. Germline V lookup: CDR1 MNHNS, CDR2 SASEGT. The CDR3 loop reads CASSERGQGYSGANVLTF. The CDR3 region has the DNA TGTGCCAGCAGTGAACGGGGACAGGGTTACTCTGGGGCCAACGTCCTGACTTTC.

The genes are TRBV20-1 and TRBJ2-1; D gene ambiguous. The CDR3 contains 14 residues. Trimming took off 5 bases at V and 3 bases at J, with 14 bases between the two ends. Germline CDR1 DFQATT, CDR2 SNEGSKA (reference sequence). CDR3 coding DNA: TGCAGTGCTGCCCCAGCATGGGGCTACAATGAGCAGTTCTTC. Its protein is CSAAPAWGYNEQFF.

V usage is TRBV5-5 and J usage is TRBJ1-5, with TRBD1 identical over 8 bases. Germline trimming cut 2 bases from V and 4 bases from J; bases unmatched to any gene: 5. Germline CDR1 and CDR2: SGHKS and YYEKEE (reference sequence). The CDR3 is made up of 15 amino acids. The CDR3 loop is CASSFGQGLNQPQHF. The CDR3, as DNA: TGTGCCAGCAGCTTCGGACAGGGACTTAATCAGCCCCAGCATTTT.

There are a few counts of this clonotype. The chain combines TRBV3-1 with TRBJ2-5; 11 bases are shared with TRBD2. V lost 4 bases, J lost 1 base, and 5 bases stayed unmatched. The CDR3 runs to 16 residues. Germline values: CDR1 LGHDT, CDR2 YNNKEL (reference sequence). CDR3 coding DNA: TGTGCCAGCAGCCCTACTAGCGGGAGCTCCCAAGAGACCCAGTACTTC. Translation: CASSPTSGSSQETQYF.

This clonotype was observed a few times. The rearrangement joins TRBV25-1 to TRBJ1-2; D perhaps matches TRBD1 (6 bases). V lost 3 bases, J lost 3 bases, and 11 bases lay in between. The germline V gene encodes CDR1 MGHDK and CDR2 SYGVNS. The CDR3 extends over 14 amino acids. CDR3 nucleotide sequence: TGTGCCAGCAGTGACAGGGGTGGGTACTATGGCTACACCTTC. Translation: CASSDRGGYYGYTF.

Only a few counts were recorded for this clonotype. V usage is TRBV11-3 and J usage is TRBJ2-5, with D perhaps TRBD2 (6 bases). V was trimmed by 3 bases and J by 5 bases, leaving 13 bases between them. The CDR3 has 14 amino acids. In germline, CDR1 is SGHNT, CDR2 YENEEA. CDR3 residues: CASSFVRGRETQYF. In DNA form, the CDR3 reads TGTGCCAGCAGCTTCGTGAGAGGGAGGGAGACCCAGTACTTC. The full variable domain, rest sourced from reference TRBV11-3 and TRBJ2-5, is EAGVVQSPRYKIIEKKQPVAFWCNPISGHNTLYWYLQNLGQGPELLIRYENEEAVDDSQLPKDRFSAERLKGVDSTLKIQPAELGDSAVYLCASSFVRGRETQYFGPGTRLLVL.

This clonotype was seen a few times. This chain connects TRBV21-1 to TRBJ1-5; the table assigns TRBD1, which was not confirmed against the DNA. TRBV21-1 is given as a pseudogene. This CDR3 spans 17 amino acids. CDR3 in amino acids: CASSIQVVSFENQPQHF. CDR3 in DNA: TGTGCCAGCAGCATACAGGTGGTGTCCTTTGAAAATCAGCCCCAGCATTTT.

The rearrangement joins TRBV19 to TRBJ2-1; 10 bases are shared with TRBD2. Trimming removed 3 bases from V and 8 bases from J; junction bases left unmatched: 4. Germline loops: CDR1 LNHDA, CDR2 SQIVND (reference sequence). The CDR3 spans 14 residues. CDR3 sequence reads: CASSIERGGYEQFF. As DNA, the CDR3 is TGTGCCAGTAGTATCGAGCGGGGGGGCTATGAGCAGTTCTTC.

The J gene is TRBJ1-2, the V gene TRBV5-1; 12 bases are a match to TRBD1. There are 19 residues in the CDR3. Germline V gene data show CDR1 as SGHRS and CDR2 as YFSETQ. Germline trimming cut 4 bases from V and 4 bases from J; bases unmatched to any gene: 17. The CDR3 DNA reads TGCGCCAGCAGCGTTAAAGGGACAGGGGGCGACATCGGAGTCTATGGCTACACCTTC. Translating it yields CASSVKGTGGDIGVYGYTF.

This clonotype has a single count. The J gene is TRBJ2-7, the V gene TRBV2; TRBD2 aligns across 13 bases. With V trimmed by 2 bases and J by 3 bases, 1 base remained unmatched. Germline CDR1 and CDR2: SNHLY and FYNNEI. The CDR3 extends over 15 amino acids. CDR3 sequence reads: CASSERLAGGYEQYF. The CDR3 region has the DNA TGTGCCAGCAGTGAAAGACTAGCGGGAGGCTACGAGCAGTACTTC.

The V and J genes are TRBV28 and TRBJ2-3; D might be TRBD1 (6 bases). The V end lost 6 bases, the J end lost 6 bases, and 13 bases lay between the germline ends. Germline loops: CDR1 MDHEN, CDR2 SYDVKM. This CDR3 has 13 residues. CDR3 region: CASRDSAWDTQYF. The CDR3 DNA is TGTGCCAGCAGGGACAGCGCATGGGATACGCAGTATTTT.

This clonotype has a handful of counts. The genes are TRBV7-9 and TRBJ2-3; D is unclear. Germline V gene data show CDR1 as SEHNR and CDR2 as FQNEAQ (reference sequence). V lost 1 base, J lost 4 bases, and 6 bases lay in between. This CDR3 contains 13 residues. The chain's CDR3 is CASSLDLADTQYF. The CDR3 nucleotides are TGTGCCAGCAGCTTAGATCTCGCAGATACGCAGTATTTT.

This sequence joins TRBV11-3 and TRBJ2-1, with 11 bases that match TRBD2. Germline-derived CDR1 and CDR2 are SGHNT and YENEEA. CDR3 length: 14 amino acids. The J segment lost 7 bases and the V segment lost 5 bases, leaving 4 bases of the junction unmatched. This chain's CDR3 is CASSTSGRGNEQFF. The CDR3 nucleotides read TGTGCCAGCAGCACTAGCGGGAGAGGGAATGAGCAGTTCTTC.

This clonotype was counted a few times. The rearrangement links TRBV3-1 to TRBJ2-2; the match to TRBD2 covers 8 bases. J gave up 7 bases and V 5 bases, and 15 bases lay outside the gene matches. In germline, CDR1 is LGHDT, CDR2 YNNKEL (reference sequence). The CDR3 loop spans 17 amino acids. CDR3 protein: CASSVLTGRASHGELFF. In DNA form, the CDR3 reads TGTGCCAGCAGCGTTCTTACCGGGAGGGCTTCACACGGGGAGCTGTTTTTT.

This chain links TRBV9 with TRBJ1-2; 8 bases agree with TRBD1. J lost 0 bases, V lost 0 bases, and 1 base had no gene match. The length of the CDR3 is 15 residues. Germline CDR1 reads SGDLS; CDR2 reads YYNGEE. CDR3 protein: CASSVAGGANYGYTF. CDR3 coding DNA: TGTGCCAGCAGCGTAGCAGGGGGCGCTAACTATGGCTACACCTTC.

The chain employs TRBV7-6 and TRBJ2-5; 7 positions match TRBD2. Germline assignment: CDR1 SGHVS and CDR2 FNYEAQ. With 5 bases clipped from V and 2 bases from J, the junction kept 5 bases outside the gene matches. CDR3 size: 14 residues. The CDR3 protein is CASSLSGEQETQYF. The CDR3 region has the DNA TGTGCCAGCAGCCTGAGCGGGGAACAAGAGACCCAGTACTTC.

This chain links TRBV12-3 or TRBV12-4 with TRBJ1-1; D not certain. The CDR3 consists of 16 residues. V dropped 6 bases and J dropped 1 base, with 18 bases sitting between them. CDR3: CASSPELRRGNTEAFF. For the CDR3, the DNA is TGTGCCAGCAGCCCAGAGCTACGACGGGGGAACACTGAAGCTTTCTTT.

This clonotype was observed a few times. The J gene is TRBJ2-5, the V gene TRBV20-1, with 7 bases lining up with TRBD1. Germline trimming cut 4 bases from V and 1 base from J; bases unmatched to any gene: 3. Germline V gives CDR1 DFQATT, CDR2 SNEGSKA (reference sequence). The CDR3 runs to 13 residues. CDR3 coding DNA: TGCAGTGCTATATGGGACAGCCAAGAGACCCAGTACTTC. This encodes CSAIWDSQETQYF.